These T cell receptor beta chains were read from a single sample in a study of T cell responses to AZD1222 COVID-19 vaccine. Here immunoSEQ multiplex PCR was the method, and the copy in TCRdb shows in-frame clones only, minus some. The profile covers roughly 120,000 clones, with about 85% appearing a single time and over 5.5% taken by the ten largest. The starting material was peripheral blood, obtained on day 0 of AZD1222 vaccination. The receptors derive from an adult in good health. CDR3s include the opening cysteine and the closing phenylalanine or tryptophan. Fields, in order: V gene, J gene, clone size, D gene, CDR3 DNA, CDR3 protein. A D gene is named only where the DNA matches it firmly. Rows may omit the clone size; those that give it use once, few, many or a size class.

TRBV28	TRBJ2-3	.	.	TGTGCCAGCAGCGTAGACAGGACGAGCACAGATACGCAGTATTTT	CASSVDRTSTDTQYF
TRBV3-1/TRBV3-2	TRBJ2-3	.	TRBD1	TGTGCCAGCAGCCAAGGACAGGGACACACAGATACGCAGTATTTT	CASSQGQGHTDTQYF
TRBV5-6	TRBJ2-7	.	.	TGTGCCAGCAGCCCTGGACGTCCTGCGAACGAGCAGTACTTC	CASSPGRPANEQYF
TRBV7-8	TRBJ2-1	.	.	TGTGCCAGCAGTAAGGCCCCCCTTCGAGACAATGAGCAGTTCTTC	CASSKAPLRDNEQFF
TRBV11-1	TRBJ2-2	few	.	TGTGCCAGCAGCTTGGGGGGGCGGTCCACCGGGGAGCTGTTTTTT	CASSLGGRSTGELFF
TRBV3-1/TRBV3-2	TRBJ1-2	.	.	TGTGCCAGCAGCCAAGTTGCGGGGGGCGGGTATGGCTACACCTTC	CASSQVAGGGYGYTF
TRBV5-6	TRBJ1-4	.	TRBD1	TGTGCCAGCAGCCAGGGACAGGGGGTTTTAACTAATGAAAAACTGTTTTTT	CASSQGQGVLTNEKLFF
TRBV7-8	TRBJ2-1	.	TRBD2	TGTGCCAGCAGCTGGCGGCTAGCGGGGGGGCGGGATGAGCAGTTCTTC	CASSWRLAGGRDEQFF
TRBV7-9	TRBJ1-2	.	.	TGTGCCAGCAGCGACCCAGGGAAGACTAACTATGGCTACACCTTC	CASSDPGKTNYGYTF
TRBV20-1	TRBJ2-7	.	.	TGCAGTGCTAGTCCCCCGCACGGGGTTTCTTCCTACGAGCAGTACTTC	CSASPPHGVSSYEQYF
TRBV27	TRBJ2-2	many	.	TGTGCCAGCAGTTTCGCCCGGACCCTGAACACCGGGGAGCTGTTTTTT	CASSFARTLNTGELFF
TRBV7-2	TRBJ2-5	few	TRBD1	TGTGCCAGCAGCACATCGGACAGGGAAGAGACCCAGTACTTC	CASSTSDREETQYF
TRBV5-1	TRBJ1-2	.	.	TGCGCCAGCAGCTTAATGGGGCCCGGAGGCTACACCTTC	CASSLMGPGGYTF
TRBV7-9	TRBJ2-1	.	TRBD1	TGTGCCAGCAGCCAGGGGACAGTTCCCTTGGAGGAGCAGTTCTTC	CASSQGTVPLEEQFF
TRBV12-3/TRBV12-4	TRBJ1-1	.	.	TGTGCCAGCAGTTTGACATCTGAAGCTTTCTTT	CASSLTSEAFF
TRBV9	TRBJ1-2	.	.	TGTGCCAGCAGCGCGGCCCCCGGGACATCTTATGGCTACACCTTC	CASSAAPGTSYGYTF
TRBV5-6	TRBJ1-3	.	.	TGTGCCAGCAGCTTCAGAGGAAACACCATATATTTT	CASSFRGNTIYF
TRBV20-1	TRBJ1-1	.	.	TGCAGTGCCGGTGGAGGAGCTTTCTTT	CSAGGGAFF
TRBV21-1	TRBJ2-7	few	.	TGTGCCAGCACCGGGACAGGGGAATGCTACGAGCAGTACTTC	CASTGTGECYEQYF
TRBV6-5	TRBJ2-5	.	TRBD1	TGTGCCAGCAGCGGGACAGGGATCCAAGAGACCCAGTACTTC	CASSGTGIQETQYF
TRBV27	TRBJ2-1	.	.	TGTGCCAGCAGTTTATACGGGCCCTCCTACAATGAGCAGTTCTTC	CASSLYGPSYNEQFF
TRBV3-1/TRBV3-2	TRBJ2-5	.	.	TGTGCCAGCAGCCAAGTTTCGGAGCAAGAGACCCAGTACTTC	CASSQVSEQETQYF
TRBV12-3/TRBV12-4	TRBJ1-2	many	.	TGTGCCAGCAGTTTTAACTATGGCTACACCTTC	CASSFNYGYTF
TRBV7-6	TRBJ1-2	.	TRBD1	TGTGCCAGCAGCGAAGTGACAGGGTCTAACTATGGCTACACCTTC	CASSEVTGSNYGYTF
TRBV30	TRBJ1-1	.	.	TGTGCCTGGAGGGCCCTTGGGGGCACTGAAGCTTTCTTT	CAWRALGGTEAFF
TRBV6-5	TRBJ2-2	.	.	TGTGCCAGCAGGTCTAGTCGCTCGATCGGGGAGCTGTTTTTT	CASRSSRSIGELFF
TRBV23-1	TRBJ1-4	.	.	TGCGCCAGCAGTCAATCAAAGAAGCTTGCAACTAATGAAAAACTGTTTTTT	CASSQSKKLATNEKLFF
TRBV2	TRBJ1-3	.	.	TGTGCCAGCAGTGGACGTGTGGGGGTCTCTGGAAACACCATATATTTT	CASSGRVGVSGNTIYF
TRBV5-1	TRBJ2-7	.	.	TGCGCCAGCCGGCCAACACAGGGAACCTACGAGCAGTACTTC	CASRPTQGTYEQYF
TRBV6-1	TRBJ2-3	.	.	TGTGCCAGCAGTGAAGATTACGTAGATACGCAGTATTTT	CASSEDYVDTQYF
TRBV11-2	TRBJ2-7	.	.	TGTGCCAGCAGCCTATCCACCTTGGACGAGCAGTACTTC	CASSLSTLDEQYF
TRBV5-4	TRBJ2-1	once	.	TGTGCCAGCAGCTTATCCCACAATGAGCAGTTCTTC	CASSLSHNEQFF
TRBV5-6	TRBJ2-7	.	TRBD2	TGTGCCAGCAGCTCTGGACTAGCGGGGGGGCCGGGTTCCTACGAGCAGTACTTC	CASSSGLAGGPGSYEQYF
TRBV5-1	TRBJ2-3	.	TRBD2	TGCGCCAGCAGCTTGGTGGTAGCGGGGACCGATACGCAGTATTTT	CASSLVVAGTDTQYF
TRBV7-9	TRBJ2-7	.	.	TGTGCCAGCAGCTTGGGTCCCCGCGAGCAGTACTTC	CASSLGPREQYF
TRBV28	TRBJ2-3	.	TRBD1	TGTGCCAGCAGTACTGGGACAGCTCGTTACCTCACAGATACGCAGTATTTT	CASSTGTARYLTDTQYF
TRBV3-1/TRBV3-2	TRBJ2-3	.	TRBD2	TGTGCCAGCAGCCAAGCACGGGGGGGCCCTAGCACAGATACGCAGTATTTT	CASSQARGGPSTDTQYF
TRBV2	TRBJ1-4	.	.	TGTGCCAGCAGTGTTGGGCTCAGGGGAAAACTGTTTTTT	CASSVGLRGKLFF
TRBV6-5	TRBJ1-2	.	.	TGTGCCAGCAGGCCGTCGGGCTATGGCTACACCTTC	CASRPSGYGYTF
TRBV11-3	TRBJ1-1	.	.	TGTGCCAGCAGCCTCATCGGCGGGGGTGGTAACACTGAAGCTTTCTTT	CASSLIGGGGNTEAFF
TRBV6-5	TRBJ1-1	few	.	TGTGCCAGCAGTTACGAGGGGCGAAACACTGAAGCTTTCTTT	CASSYEGRNTEAFF
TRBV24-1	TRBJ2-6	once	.	TGTGCCATCGACAGTGCCTCTGGGGCCAACGTCCTGACTTTC	CAIDSASGANVLTF
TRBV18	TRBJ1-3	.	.	TGTGCCAGCTCCCCGTCGGGGTCGAACACCATATATTTT	CASSPSGSNTIYF
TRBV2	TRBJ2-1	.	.	TGTGCCAGCAACTTATTTAGAGAGCAGTTCTTC	CASNLFREQFF
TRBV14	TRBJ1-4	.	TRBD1	TGTGCCAGCAGCCGGGACAGGGGAGGAGAAAAACTGTTTTTT	CASSRDRGGEKLFF
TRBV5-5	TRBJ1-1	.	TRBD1	TGTGCCAGCAGCTTGGTCACAGGGGGTACCGCTGAAGCTTTCTTT	CASSLVTGGTAEAFF
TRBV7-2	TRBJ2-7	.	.	TGTGCCAGCAGCTTAGCATTTAGCTCCTACGAGCAGTACTTC	CASSLAFSSYEQYF
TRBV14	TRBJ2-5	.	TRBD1	TGTGCCAGCAGCCCTTATCAGGGGGCCCGAGAGACCCAGTACTTC	CASSPYQGARETQYF
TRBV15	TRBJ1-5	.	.	TGTGCCACCAGCAAAGACCACCGGGACATATATCAGCCCCAGCATTTT	CATSKDHRDIYQPQHF
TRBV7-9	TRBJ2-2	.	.	TGTGCCAGCAGCTTGAGGGGCGGCACCGGGGAGCTGTTTTTT	CASSLRGGTGELFF
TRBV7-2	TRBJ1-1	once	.	TGTGCCAGCAGCTTAATGTACGACACTGAAGCTTTCTTT	CASSLMYDTEAFF
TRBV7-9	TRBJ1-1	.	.	TGTGCCAGCAGTTCAATGGGTTCTCGGGGGAACACTGAAGCTTTCTTT	CASSSMGSRGNTEAFF
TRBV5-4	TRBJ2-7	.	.	TGTGCCAGCAGCTTAACCGGGACCTCGCTGGGGGAGCAGTACTTC	CASSLTGTSLGEQYF
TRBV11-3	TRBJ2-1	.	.	TGTGCCAGCAGCTTAGCTACCGGCAGGGTGGATGAGCAGTTCTTC	CASSLATGRVDEQFF
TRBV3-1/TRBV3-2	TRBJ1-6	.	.	TGTGCCAGCAGCCAAGATCTCCTAGGGCCTGGGGGTAATTCACCCCTCCACTTT	CASSQDLLGPGGNSPLHF
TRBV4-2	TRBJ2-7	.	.	TGTGCCAGCAGCCAAGATCTCGAGGGGACGGGGTACGAGCAGTACTTC	CASSQDLEGTGYEQYF
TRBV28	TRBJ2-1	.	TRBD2	TGTGCCAGCAGGACCCTTAGCGGGGGGGCCTACAATGAGCAGTTCTTC	CASRTLSGGAYNEQFF
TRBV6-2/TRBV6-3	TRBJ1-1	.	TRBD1	TGTGCCAGCAGTGGGGACAGTTTGAACACTGAAGCTTTCTTT	CASSGDSLNTEAFF
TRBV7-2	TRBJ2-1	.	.	TGTGCCAGCAGCTTAGGGACAGTTAGGGCTTTAGGGAATGAGCAGTTCTTC	CASSLGTVRALGNEQFF